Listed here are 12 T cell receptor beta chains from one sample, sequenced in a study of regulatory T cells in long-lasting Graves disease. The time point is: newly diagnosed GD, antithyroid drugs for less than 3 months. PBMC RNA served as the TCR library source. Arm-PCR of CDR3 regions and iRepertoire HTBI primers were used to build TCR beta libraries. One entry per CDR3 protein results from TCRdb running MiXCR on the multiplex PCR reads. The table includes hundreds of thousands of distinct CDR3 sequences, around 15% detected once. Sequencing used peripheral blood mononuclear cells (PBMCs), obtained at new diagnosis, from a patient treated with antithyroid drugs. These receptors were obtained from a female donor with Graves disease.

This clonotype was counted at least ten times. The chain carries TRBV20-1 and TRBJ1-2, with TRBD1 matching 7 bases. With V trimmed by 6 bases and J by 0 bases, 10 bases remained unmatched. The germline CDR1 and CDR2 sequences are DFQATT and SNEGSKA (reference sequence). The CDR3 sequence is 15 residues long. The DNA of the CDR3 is TGCAGTGCAAGAAAGACAGGGAGAGCTAACTATGGCTACACCTTC. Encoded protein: CSARKTGRANYGYTF.

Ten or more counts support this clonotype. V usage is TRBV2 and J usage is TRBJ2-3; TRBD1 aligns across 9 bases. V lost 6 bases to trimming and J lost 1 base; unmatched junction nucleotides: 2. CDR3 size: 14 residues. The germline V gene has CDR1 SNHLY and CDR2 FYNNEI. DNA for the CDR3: TGTGCCAGCAGGAGACAGGGGGGCACAGATACGCAGTATTTT. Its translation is CASRRQGGTDTQYF.

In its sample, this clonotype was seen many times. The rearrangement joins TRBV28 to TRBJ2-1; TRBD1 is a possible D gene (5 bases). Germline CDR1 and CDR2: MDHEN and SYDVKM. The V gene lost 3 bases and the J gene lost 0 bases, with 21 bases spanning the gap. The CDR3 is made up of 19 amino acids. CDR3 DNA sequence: TGTGCCAGCAGTTTCAATAGGGTGCCAGGGAAGGACTCCTACAATGAGCAGTTCTTC. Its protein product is CASSFNRVPGKDSYNEQFF.

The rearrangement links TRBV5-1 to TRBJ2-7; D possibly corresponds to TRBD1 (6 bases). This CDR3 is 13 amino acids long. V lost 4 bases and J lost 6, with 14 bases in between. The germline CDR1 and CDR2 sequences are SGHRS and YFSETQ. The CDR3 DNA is TGCGCCAGCAGCAATCAACGGACAGCCGAGCAGTACTTC. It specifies CASSNQRTAEQYF.

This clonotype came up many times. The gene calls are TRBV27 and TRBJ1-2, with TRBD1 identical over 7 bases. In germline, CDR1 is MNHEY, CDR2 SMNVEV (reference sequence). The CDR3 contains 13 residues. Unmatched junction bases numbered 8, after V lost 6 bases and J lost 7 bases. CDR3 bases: TGTGCCAGCAGCCGGACAGGAGATGGTGGCTACACCTTC. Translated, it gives CASSRTGDGGYTF.

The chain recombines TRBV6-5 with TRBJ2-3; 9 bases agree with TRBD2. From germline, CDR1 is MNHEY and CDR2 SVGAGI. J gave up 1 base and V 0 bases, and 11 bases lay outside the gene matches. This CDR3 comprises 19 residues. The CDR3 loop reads CASSYSKQASGERTDTQYF. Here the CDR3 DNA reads TGTGCCAGCAGTTACTCGAAACAGGCTAGCGGGGAACGCACAGATACGCAGTATTTT.

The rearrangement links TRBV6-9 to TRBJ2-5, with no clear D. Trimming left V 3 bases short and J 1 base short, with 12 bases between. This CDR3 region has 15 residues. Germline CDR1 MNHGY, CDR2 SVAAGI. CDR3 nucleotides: TGTGCCAGCAGTTACATGGATGAAGCCCAAGAGACCCAGTACTTC. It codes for CASSYMDEAQETQYF.

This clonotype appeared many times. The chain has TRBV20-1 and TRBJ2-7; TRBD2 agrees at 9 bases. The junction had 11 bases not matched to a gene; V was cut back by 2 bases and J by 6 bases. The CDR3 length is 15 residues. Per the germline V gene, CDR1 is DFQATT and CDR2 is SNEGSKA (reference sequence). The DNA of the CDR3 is TGCAGTGCTAGAAGGGGAGCGGGAGGCCAACCCGAGCAGTACTTC. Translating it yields CSARRGAGGQPEQYF.

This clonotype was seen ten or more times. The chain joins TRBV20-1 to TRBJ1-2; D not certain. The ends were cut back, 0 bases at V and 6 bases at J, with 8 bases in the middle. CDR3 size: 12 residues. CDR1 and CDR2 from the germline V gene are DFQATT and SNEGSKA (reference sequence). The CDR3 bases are TGCAGTGCTAGAGATTTCTGGGATGGCTACACCTTC. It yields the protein CSARDFWDGYTF.

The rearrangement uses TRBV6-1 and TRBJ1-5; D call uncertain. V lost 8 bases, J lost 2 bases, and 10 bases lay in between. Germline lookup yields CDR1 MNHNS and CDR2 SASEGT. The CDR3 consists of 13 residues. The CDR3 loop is CASAQVGNQPQHF. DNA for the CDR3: TGTGCCAGCGCCCAGGTTGGCAATCAGCCCCAGCATTTT.

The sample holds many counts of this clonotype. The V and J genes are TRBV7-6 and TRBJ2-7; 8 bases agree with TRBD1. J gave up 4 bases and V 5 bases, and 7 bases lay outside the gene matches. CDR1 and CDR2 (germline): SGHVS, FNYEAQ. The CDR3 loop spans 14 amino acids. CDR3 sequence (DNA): TGTGCCAGCAGCCCGGGACAGGACCCGTACGAGCAGTACTTC. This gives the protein CASSPGQDPYEQYF. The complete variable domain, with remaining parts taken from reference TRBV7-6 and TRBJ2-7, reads GAGVSQSPRYKVTKRGQDVALRCDPISGHVSLYWYRQALGQGPEFLTYFNYEAQQDKSGLPNDRFSAERPEGSISTLTIQRTEQRDSAMYRCASSPGQDPYEQYFGPGTRLTVT.

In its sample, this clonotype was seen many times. CDR3 region: CSVEGLRVRYEQYF. The CDR3 DNA sequence: TGCAGCGTTGAAGGCCTACGGGTCCGCTACGAGCAGTACTTC. The genes are TRBV29-1 and TRBJ2-7; no reliable D call. This CDR3 region has 14 residues. Trimming stripped 1 base from V and 3 bases from J, with 13 bases between. Germline V gives CDR1 SQVTM, CDR2 ANQGSEA.